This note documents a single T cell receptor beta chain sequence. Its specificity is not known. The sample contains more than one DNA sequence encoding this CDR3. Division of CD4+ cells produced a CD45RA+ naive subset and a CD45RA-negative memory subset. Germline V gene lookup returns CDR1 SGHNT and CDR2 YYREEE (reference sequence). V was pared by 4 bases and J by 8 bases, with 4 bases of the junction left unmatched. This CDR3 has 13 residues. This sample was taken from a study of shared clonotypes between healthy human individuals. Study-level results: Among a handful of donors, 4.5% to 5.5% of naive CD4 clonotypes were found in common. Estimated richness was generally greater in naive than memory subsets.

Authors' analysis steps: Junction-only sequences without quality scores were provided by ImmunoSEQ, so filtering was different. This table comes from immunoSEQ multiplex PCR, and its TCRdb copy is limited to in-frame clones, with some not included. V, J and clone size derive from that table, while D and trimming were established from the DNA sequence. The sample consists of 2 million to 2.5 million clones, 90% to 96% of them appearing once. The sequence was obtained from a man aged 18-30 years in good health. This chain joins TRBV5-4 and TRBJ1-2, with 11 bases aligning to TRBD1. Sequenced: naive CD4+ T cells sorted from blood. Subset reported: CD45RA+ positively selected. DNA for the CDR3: TGTGCCAGCAGCAAGGGACAGGGGGACGGCTACACCTTC. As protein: CASSKGQGDGYTF.